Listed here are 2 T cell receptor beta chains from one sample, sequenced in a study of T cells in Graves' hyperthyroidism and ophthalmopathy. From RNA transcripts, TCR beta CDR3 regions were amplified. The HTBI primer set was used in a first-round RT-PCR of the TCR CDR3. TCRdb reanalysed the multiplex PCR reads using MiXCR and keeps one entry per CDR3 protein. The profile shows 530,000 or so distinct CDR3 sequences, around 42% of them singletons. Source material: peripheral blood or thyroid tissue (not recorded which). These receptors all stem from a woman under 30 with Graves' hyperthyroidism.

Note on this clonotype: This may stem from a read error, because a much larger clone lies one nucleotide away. The CDR3 reads CASSKQGNREKKLSF. The CDR3, as DNA: TGTGCCAGCAGTAAACAGGGTAATAGGGAGAAAAAACTGTCTTTT. The chain recombines TRBV6-4 with TRBJ1-4; TRBD1 is a possible D gene (6 bases). Per the germline V gene, CDR1 is MRHNA and CDR2 is SNTAGT. The CDR3 sequence is 15 residues long.

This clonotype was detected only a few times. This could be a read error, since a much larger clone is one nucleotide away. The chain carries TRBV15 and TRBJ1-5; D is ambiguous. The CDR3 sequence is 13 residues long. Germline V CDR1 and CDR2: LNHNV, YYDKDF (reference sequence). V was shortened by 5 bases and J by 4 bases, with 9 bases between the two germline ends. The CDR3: CATSGAQNQPQHF. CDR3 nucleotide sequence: TGTGCCACCAGCGGAGCTCAAAATCAGCCCCAGCATTTT.